This T cell receptor (beta chain) was sequenced during a study of identifying expanded T cells in peripheral blood. No infections or other immune events were documented during collection. The data were produced by immunoSEQ multiplex PCR, yet TCRdb's version contains in-frame clones alone and is incomplete. The repertoire holds 90,000 to 110,000 clones, with around 90% as singletons. V lost 4 bases to trimming and J lost 6 bases; unmatched junction nucleotides: 10. The CDR3 totals 18 residues. The germline gives CDR1 LGHNA, CDR2 YNFKEQ. This sequence joins TRBV4-2 and TRBJ2-1; 15 nucleotides align to TRBD2. This TCR was sampled from a person between 18 and 75 years old in good health. The sample taken for sequencing was blood. The CDR3: CASSLSGLAGGPRNEQFF. CDR3 DNA: TGTGCCAGCAGCCTCTCCGGACTAGCGGGGGGGCCACGCAATGAGCAGTTCTTC.